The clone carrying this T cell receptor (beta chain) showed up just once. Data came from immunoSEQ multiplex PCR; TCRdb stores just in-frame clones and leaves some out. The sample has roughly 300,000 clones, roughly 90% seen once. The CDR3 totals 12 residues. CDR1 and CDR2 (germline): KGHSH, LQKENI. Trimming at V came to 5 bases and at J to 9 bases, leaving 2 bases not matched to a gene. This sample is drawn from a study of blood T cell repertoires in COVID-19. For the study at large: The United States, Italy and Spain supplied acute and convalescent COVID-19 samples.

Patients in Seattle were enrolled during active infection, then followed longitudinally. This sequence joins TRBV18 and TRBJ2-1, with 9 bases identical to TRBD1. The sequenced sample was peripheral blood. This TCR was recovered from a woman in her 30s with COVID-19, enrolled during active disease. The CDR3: CASSRTGVEQFF. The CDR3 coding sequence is TGTGCCAGCTCAAGGACAGGGGTTGAGCAGTTCTTC.